A selection of T cell receptor beta chains follows, all from one sample in a study of T-cell memory formation after mild COVID-19. TCRdb fed the 5' RACE reads into MiXCR, producing one record per CDR3 protein. This sample has roughly 300,000 distinct CDR3 sequences; approximately 15% occur once, and the top ten carry about 24%. Material: PBMCs or a T cell subset sorted from them (not recorded which). Source of these receptors: a man aged 18 to 30 who had mild COVID-19 (a few samples of this study predate the infection). Cell type and time point are not known. Both conserved end residues are part of each CDR3. The D gene is left open where the match is weak. Clone sizes are given selectively: once, few, many, or a class where the clone is expanded.

D,size,V,J,DNA,CDR3
.,few,TRBV12-3/TRBV12-4,TRBJ1-6,TGTGCCAGCAGAGTCGCAGGGGTTTATAATTCACCCCTCCACTTT,CASRVAGVYNSPLHF
.,few,TRBV4-1,TRBJ2-3,TGCGCCAGCAGCCACCGGGGGATGGTAGGCACAGATACGCAGTATTTT,CASSHRGMVGTDTQYF
.,.,TRBV29-1,TRBJ2-3,TGCAGCGCGAGGCGACAGGGCACAGATACGCAGTATTTT,CSARRQGTDTQYF
.,.,TRBV18,TRBJ1-1,TGTGCCAGCTCACCAATCCAGGGGCAGGACACTGAAGCTTTCTTT,CASSPIQGQDTEAFF
.,.,TRBV11-1,TRBJ1-1,TGTGCCAGCAGCCCCTGGACAGCCATGAACACTGAAGCTTTCTTT,CASSPWTAMNTEAFF
.,.,TRBV6-2/TRBV6-3,TRBJ2-2,TGTGCCAGCAGTTACGAGGCAACAGGGAACACCGGGGAGCTGTTTTTT,CASSYEATGNTGELFF
.,.,TRBV5-6,TRBJ2-3,TGTGCCAGCAGCTTGAGGGGATACACAGATACGCAGTATTTT,CASSLRGYTDTQYF
TRBD2,.,TRBV7-3,TRBJ2-1,TGTGCCAGCAGCCCCGGGACTAGCGGGGATGAGCAGTTCTTC,CASSPGTSGDEQFF
.,.,TRBV6-2/TRBV6-3,TRBJ1-4,TGTGCCAGCACCGACATCGCAACTAATGAAAAACTGTTTTTT,CASTDIATNEKLFF
.,.,TRBV20-1,TRBJ2-4,TGCAGTGCTAGAGATCTGGAGACAGCTAAAAACATTCAGTACTTC,CSARDLETAKNIQYF
TRBD1,.,TRBV27,TRBJ1-1,TGTGCCAGCAGTTGGGGACAGGGAGTTGAAGCTTTCTTT,CASSWGQGVEAFF
TRBD1,few,TRBV7-2,TRBJ1-6,TGTGCCAGCAGCTTCTACCTGTTGCAGGGGGCCTCACCCCTCCACTTT,CASSFYLLQGASPLHF
.,.,TRBV4-1,TRBJ1-1,TGCGCCAGCAGCCAACCGGGACTTAGGAACACTGAAGCTTTCTTT,CASSQPGLRNTEAFF
TRBD1,.,TRBV18,TRBJ2-3,TGTGCCAGCTCACCAGGGGGACAGAGAACAGATACGCAGTATTTT,CASSPGGQRTDTQYF
TRBD1,few,TRBV24-1,TRBJ2-3,TGTGCCACCAGTGATCTTGGGGGCAGGGGGCGCGGAGATACGCAGTATTTT,CATSDLGGRGRGDTQYF
.,.,TRBV5-1,TRBJ1-4,TGCGCCAGCAGCGAAGACAGACTAAATGAAAAACTGTTTTTT,CASSEDRLNEKLFF
TRBD1,few,TRBV28,TRBJ1-2,TGTGCCAGCAGGTACAGGGGGCGCGATGGCTACACCTTC,CASRYRGRDGYTF
.,.,TRBV6-5,TRBJ2-5,TGTGCCAGCGGAGGGACCTCTCCGGTGGAGACCCAGTACTTC,CASGGTSPVETQYF
.,.,TRBV12-3/TRBV12-4,TRBJ2-1,TGTGCCAGCAGTTTCTCTTGGGGCAATGAGCAGTTCTTC,CASSFSWGNEQFF
.,.,TRBV5-4,TRBJ2-3,TGTGCCAGCAGCCCTGACGGGGTCCTGAGTACGCAGTATTTT,CASSPDGVLSTQYF
.,.,TRBV6-6,TRBJ1-1,TGTGCCAGCAGTTATTCAGGGGAGAACACTGAAGCTTTCTTT,CASSYSGENTEAFF
.,.,TRBV5-1,TRBJ1-1,TGCGCCAGCAGCGCCGACAGTGGCCCTGAAGCTTTCTTT,CASSADSGPEAFF
TRBD2,.,TRBV19,TRBJ2-1,TGTGCCAGTAGTATAGATCCCTTATTATTAAGTGCTAGCGGGCGTTACAATGAGCAGTTCTTC,CASSIDPLLLSASGRYNEQFF
TRBD1,.,TRBV5-1,TRBJ1-1,TGCGCCAGCAGCGGTCCCGGGACAGGGAATCCTGAAGCTTTCTTT,CASSGPGTGNPEAFF
.,many,TRBV7-8,TRBJ2-2,TGTGCCAGCACCGCAAAGGGAACAAACACCGGGGAGCTGTTTTTT,CASTAKGTNTGELFF
.,few,TRBV4-1,TRBJ1-2,TGCGCCAGCAGCCGCGGTCGAGGCGAACCTAACTATGGCTACACCTTC,CASSRGRGEPNYGYTF
TRBD2,few,TRBV7-3,TRBJ2-2,TGTGCCAGCAGCTTAGGCGGGGGGTCGAACACCGGGGAGCTGTTTTTT,CASSLGGGSNTGELFF
.,few,TRBV5-1,TRBJ2-7,TGCGCCAGCAGTAACTCCGAGTACGAGCAGTACTTC,CASSNSEYEQYF
.,.,TRBV12-3/TRBV12-4,TRBJ2-7,TGTGCCAGCAGTTGGGGCGGCAGTACCTACGAGCAGTACTTC,CASSWGGSTYEQYF
.,.,TRBV5-1,TRBJ1-1,TGCGCCAGCAGCTCCCTAGTAGGTCCTGAAGCTTTCTTT,CASSSLVGPEAFF
.,few,TRBV2,TRBJ1-6,TGTGCCAGCAGTGAAAAAGGGGATAATTCACCCCTCCACTTT,CASSEKGDNSPLHF
TRBD2,.,TRBV10-3,TRBJ2-5,TGTGCCACCTCCCTCGGGGGGGACCAAGAGACCCAGTACTTC,CATSLGGDQETQYF
.,.,TRBV4-1,TRBJ2-2,TGCGCCAGCAGTGACGAGGGGGTCGGGGAGCTGTTTTTT,CASSDEGVGELFF
.,.,TRBV28,TRBJ1-5,TGTGCCAGCAGTTTATGGTCAGGGCTCGCTCAGCCCCAGCATTTT,CASSLWSGLAQPQHF
.,few,TRBV12-5,TRBJ2-3,TGTGCTAGTGGTCAACCGGGACATCTCGATACGCAGTATTTT,CASGQPGHLDTQYF
TRBD2,few,TRBV19,TRBJ2-3,TGTGCCAGTAGTGCCGGACTAGCGGGGACAGATACGCAGTATTTT,CASSAGLAGTDTQYF
TRBD2,.,TRBV20-1,TRBJ2-2,TGCAGTACCAGGATAGCGGGGCTTTCGAACACCGGGGAGCTGTTTTTT,CSTRIAGLSNTGELFF
TRBD1,few,TRBV7-3,TRBJ1-1,TGTGCCAGCAGCTTCCCCCCGGACAGGGTGGGGACTGAAGCTTTCTTT,CASSFPPDRVGTEAFF
.,.,TRBV7-9,TRBJ2-3,TGTGCCAGCAGCTCCCTGGAGGGGCCCGACACAGATACGCAGTATTTT,CASSSLEGPDTDTQYF
.,few,TRBV7-8,TRBJ2-7,TGTGCCAGCAGCCTGGCTCGGACAGCCTACGAGCAGTACTTC,CASSLARTAYEQYF
.,.,TRBV28,TRBJ2-3,TGTGCCATCCTCCGGGCGCAGTATTTT,CAILRAQYF
TRBD2,many,TRBV10-3,TRBJ2-7,TGTGCCATCAGCAGAAGCGGGGGCTCAAGGATATACGAGCAGTACTTC,CAISRSGGSRIYEQYF
.,.,TRBV9,TRBJ2-3,TGTGCCAGCAGCGTAGTCGGGGCCTCCCTAAGCACTTCTCAGTATTTT,CASSVVGASLSTSQYF
TRBD1,few,TRBV6-6,TRBJ1-2,TGTGCCAGCAGTTCTCTCCGGGACAGGGCGGATGGCTACACCTTC,CASSSLRDRADGYTF
TRBD1,few,TRBV5-1,TRBJ1-1,TGCGCCAGCAGCGGCCGGGACAGGGGAGACACTGAAGCTTTCTTT,CASSGRDRGDTEAFF
TRBD2,few,TRBV29-1,TRBJ2-1,TGCAGCGTCGGGGGGGGCTACAATGAGCAGTTCTTC,CSVGGGYNEQFF
.,.,TRBV7-9,TRBJ2-2,TGTGCCAGCAGCTTGGTCCGGACCGAACGAAACACCGGGGAGCTGTTTTTT,CASSLVRTERNTGELFF
TRBD2,.,TRBV18,TRBJ2-3,TGTGCTACCGCGGGGGACAGCACAGATACGCAGTATTTT,CATAGDSTDTQYF
TRBD1,many,TRBV6-2/TRBV6-3,TRBJ1-1,TGTGCCAGCGGACAGGGGCCGTGGACTGAAGCTTTCTTT,CASGQGPWTEAFF
.,.,TRBV29-1,TRBJ2-3,TGCAGCGTCGGGACATCGGTCACAGATACGCAGTATTTT,CSVGTSVTDTQYF
.,few,TRBV21-1,TRBJ1-1,TGTGCCAGCAGCCTGTCGCGGCAGGCTGAAGCTTTCTTT,CASSLSRQAEAFF
TRBD2,many,TRBV20-1,TRBJ2-5,TGCAGTGCTGGACTAGCGGGGGGGCCTGGGTTAGAGACCCAGTACTTC,CSAGLAGGPGLETQYF
.,few,TRBV6-1,TRBJ1-6,TGTGCCAGCAGTGGAAGGGCAGCCGCCGTCTATAATTCACCCCTCCACTTT,CASSGRAAAVYNSPLHF
TRBD2,few,TRBV9,TRBJ2-1,TGTGCCAGCAGCGTAGATAACGGGGGGTTTAGCAATGAGCAGTTCTTC,CASSVDNGGFSNEQFF